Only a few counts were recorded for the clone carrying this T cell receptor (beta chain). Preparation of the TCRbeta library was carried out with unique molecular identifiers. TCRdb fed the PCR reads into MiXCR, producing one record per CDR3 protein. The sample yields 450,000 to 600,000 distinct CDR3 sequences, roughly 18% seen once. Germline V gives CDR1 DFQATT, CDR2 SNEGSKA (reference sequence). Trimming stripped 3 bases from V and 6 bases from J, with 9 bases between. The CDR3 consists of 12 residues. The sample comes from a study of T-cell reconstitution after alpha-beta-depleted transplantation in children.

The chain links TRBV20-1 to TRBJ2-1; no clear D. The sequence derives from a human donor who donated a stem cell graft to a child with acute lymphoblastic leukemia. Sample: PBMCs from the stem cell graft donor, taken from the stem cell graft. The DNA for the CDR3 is TGCAGTGCTAGGCACTACGCCAATGAGCAGTTCTTC. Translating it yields CSARHYANEQFF.